These 27 T cell receptor beta chains originate from one sample sequenced in a study of T-cell reconstitution after alpha-beta-depleted transplantation in children. Preparation of the TCRbeta library used unique molecular identifiers. Each CDR3 protein gets one entry after TCRdb re-called the PCR reads with MiXCR. The top ten hold 18% of the sample, which has just under 150,000 distinct CDR3 sequences, about 9% seen once. The starting material was PBMCs, mostly from graft donor cells, obtained 180 days after TCRalphabeta/CD19-depleted stem cell transplant. The receptor set was obtained from a female patient aged 2-9 years who had a stem cell transplant for congenital amegakaryocytic thrombocytopenia, so the T cells may come from the graft donor.

This clonotype was seen at least ten times. The gene calls are TRBV4-1 and TRBJ2-5; D is unresolved. The germline gives CDR1 MGHRA, CDR2 YSYEKL. The CDR3 is made up of 12 amino acids. With 0 bases removed from V and 7 bases from J, the gap between germline ends came to 6 bases. The CDR3 DNA reads TGCGCCAGCAGCCAAGATTCCGTGACCCAGTACTTC. It encodes CASSQDSVTQYF.

This clonotype appeared many times. The gene calls are TRBV28 and TRBJ1-5, with D perhaps matching TRBD1 (5 bases). V lost 4 bases and J lost 6, with 19 bases in between. The CDR3 sequence is 16 residues long. The germline V gene encodes CDR1 MDHEN and CDR2 SYDVKM. CDR3 nucleotides: TGTGCCAGCAGTTCGACCTCTGGCAGGGTGGCTCAGCCCCAGCATTTT. Amino acids: CASSSTSGRVAQPQHF.

This clonotype was seen a few times. The V gene is TRBV12-3 or TRBV12-4, the J gene TRBJ2-7; 9 bases are shared with TRBD2. V lost 7 bases to trimming and J lost 6 bases; unmatched junction nucleotides: 7. CDR3 length: 13 residues. CDR3 sequence (DNA): TGTGCCAGCACCCTCCAACTAGCGGGCGAGCAGTACTTC. It translates to CASTLQLAGEQYF.

A few counts support this clonotype. The rearrangement uses TRBV6-1 and TRBJ2-1; D is uncertain. The germline V gene has CDR1 MNHNS and CDR2 SASEGT. This CDR3 has 15 residues. The germline V and J ends were trimmed by 1 base and 0 bases, with 7 bases remaining between them. The CDR3 loop reads CASSEENLSYNEQFF. CDR3 coding DNA: TGTGCCAGCAGTGAAGAGAACCTCTCCTACAATGAGCAGTTCTTC.

This clonotype occurred a few times. The chain employs TRBV24-1 and TRBJ2-7; D is perhaps TRBD1 (8 bases). The CDR3 contains 15 residues. Germline CDR1 reads KGHDR; CDR2 reads SFDVKD. With 4 bases removed from V and 3 bases from J, the gap between germline ends came to 15 bases. The CDR3 DNA reads TGTGCCACCAGTGAAGCGGGGACAGGCAACTACGAGCAGTACTTC. The encoded protein is CATSEAGTGNYEQYF.

This clonotype was counted between two and nine times. The chain joins TRBV3-1 to TRBJ2-1; D possibly uses TRBD1 or TRBD2 (5 bases each). The V gene's germline CDR1 is LGHDT and CDR2 YNNKEL (reference sequence). The CDR3 has 12 residues. Trimming stripped 6 bases from V and 10 bases from J, with 13 bases between. CDR3 loop: CASRAAGTEQFF. CDR3 DNA sequence: TGTGCCAGCAGGGCCGCCGGGACCGAGCAGTTCTTC.

Ten or more counts support this clonotype. V is TRBV3-1 and J is TRBJ2-3, with TRBD2 matching 10 bases. V trimming: 2 bases; J trimming: 2 bases; junction bases outside the gene matches: 7. Per the germline V gene, CDR1 is LGHDT and CDR2 is YNNKEL (reference sequence). The CDR3 has 17 residues. CDR3 DNA sequence: TGTGCCAGCAGCCAATTACCCGGGACTAGCGACACAGATACGCAGTATTTT. Translation gives CASSQLPGTSDTDTQYF.

This clonotype was counted only a few times. This chain joins TRBV19 and TRBJ2-6, with D possibly TRBD2 on 6 matching bases. The CDR3 has 15 amino acids. Trimming took off 4 bases at V and 0 bases at J, with 7 bases between the two ends. CDR1 and CDR2 (germline): LNHDA, SQIVND (reference sequence). In DNA form, the CDR3 reads TGTGCCAGTAGTAGGGGGGTCTCTGGGGCCAACGTCCTGACTTTC. Protein sequence: CASSRGVSGANVLTF. The full variable domain, completed using reference TRBV19 and TRBJ2-6, is DGGITQSPKYLFRKEGQNVTLSCEQNLNHDAMYWYRQDPGQGLRLIYYSQIVNDFQKGDIAEGYSVSREKKESFPLTVTSAQKNPTAFYLCASSRGVSGANVLTFGAGSRLTVL.

The chain couples TRBV24-1 to TRBJ2-3; 13 bases map to TRBD2. The CDR3 length is 17 residues. The V gene's germline CDR1 is KGHDR and CDR2 SFDVKD. J was trimmed by 0 bases and V by 4 bases; bases with no gene match: 3. The CDR3 nucleotides are TGTGCCACCAGTGAACGGACTAGCGGGAGAAGCACAGATACGCAGTATTTT. Its translation: CATSERTSGRSTDTQYF.

This clonotype was detected many times. V gene TRBV20-1 combines with J gene TRBJ1-4; D is undetermined. The V end was cut by 0 bases, the J end by 1 base, with 6 bases between. This CDR3 region has 14 residues. Germline values: CDR1 DFQATT, CDR2 SNEGSKA (reference sequence). The CDR3 region has the DNA TGCAGTGCTAGAGATGACGGAACTAATGAAAAACTGTTTTTT. Amino acids: CSARDDGTNEKLFF.

This clonotype was seen ten or more times. The chain couples TRBV12-5 to TRBJ1-1, with a weak D call TRBD1 (6 bases). Per germline, CDR1 LGHNT and CDR2 FRNRAP. The CDR3 runs 17 residues. Trimming took off 0 bases at V and 5 bases at J, with 19 bases between the two ends. The CDR3, as DNA: TGTGCTAGTGGTTTGGTACGGGAAGGGAGGGGGGTGACTGAAGCTTTCTTT. Translating gives CASGLVREGRGVTEAFF.

This clonotype appeared many times. The chain uses TRBV12-3 or TRBV12-4 and TRBJ2-1; the D gene is possibly TRBD2 (6 bases). The CDR3 has 14 amino acids. Trimming stripped 2 bases from V and 8 bases from J, with 13 bases between. The CDR3 sequence: CASSLRGVRDEQFF. In nucleotides, the CDR3 is TGTGCCAGCAGTTTACGCGGGGTTCGGGATGAGCAGTTCTTC.

This clonotype was seen many times. This rearrangement joins TRBV11-3 to TRBJ2-3, with D unresolved. The CDR3 has 15 amino acids. Trimming cost V 5 bases and J 3 bases, with 15 bases left between them. The V gene's germline CDR1 is SGHNT and CDR2 YENEEA. In DNA, the CDR3 is TGTGCCAGCAGCCCTGATGGCCTATCGACAGATACGCAGTATTTT. Protein sequence: CASSPDGLSTDTQYF.

Many counts were recorded for this clonotype. V gene TRBV5-1 combines with J gene TRBJ2-2, with D maybe TRBD2 (6 bases). CDR1 and CDR2 (germline): SGHRS, YFSETQ. The V and J ends lost 0 bases and 1 base respectively, with 7 bases between them. The CDR3 is made up of 15 amino acids. CDR3 in DNA: TGCGCCAGCAGCTTGGGCGGGATGAACACCGGGGAGCTGTTTTTT. This gives the protein CASSLGGMNTGELFF.

This clonotype was picked up a small number of times. V usage is TRBV29-1 and J usage is TRBJ2-1; 12 positions agree with TRBD2. Germline assignment: CDR1 SQVTM and CDR2 ANQGSEA. The CDR3 has 14 residues. The V segment lost 2 bases and the J segment 7 bases; nucleotides outside the gene matches: 3. CDR3 sequence reads: CSVERLAGVNEQFF. CDR3 DNA sequence: TGCAGCGTTGAAAGACTAGCGGGAGTGAATGAGCAGTTCTTC.

This clonotype was counted only a few times. The chain combines TRBV4-2 with TRBJ2-5; D uncertain. The CDR3 is 14 residues long. Trimming stripped 0 bases from V and 1 base from J, with 6 bases between. Germline V gene data show CDR1 as LGHNA and CDR2 as YNFKEQ. The CDR3 sequence: CASSQEISQETQYF. DNA of the CDR3: TGTGCCAGCAGCCAAGAAATTAGCCAAGAGACCCAGTACTTC.

This clonotype was counted between two and nine times. The chain carries TRBV7-9 and TRBJ1-2, with TRBD1 matching 9 bases. Germline V lookup: CDR1 SEHNR, CDR2 FQNEAQ (reference sequence). V dropped 7 bases and J dropped 7; count of bases not matched to a gene: 13. This CDR3 region has 15 residues. The CDR3 spells CASTRLPTGGGGYTF. The CDR3, as DNA: TGTGCCAGCACGCGACTACCCACAGGGGGCGGTGGCTACACCTTC.

This clonotype was detected many times. The chain employs TRBV10-3 and TRBJ2-5; 8 nucleotides align to TRBD1. Germline CDR1 is ENHRY and CDR2 is SYGVKD. V gave up 6 bases and J gave up 2 bases; unmatched junction bases: 5. There are 14 residues in the CDR3. CDR3 in DNA: TGTGCCATCAGGGGGGGACAGGAACAAGAGACCCAGTACTTC. Its protein is CAIRGGQEQETQYF.

This clonotype was found many times. The chain is built from TRBV5-1 and TRBJ2-6; 12 positions match TRBD2. J lost 0 bases, V lost 3 bases, and 1 base had no gene match. Germline V lookup: CDR1 SGHRS, CDR2 YFSETQ. This CDR3 is built from 17 residues. CDR3 in amino acids: CASSSSGGASGANVLTF. The DNA of the CDR3 is TGCGCCAGCAGCTCTAGCGGGGGGGCCTCTGGGGCCAACGTCCTGACTTTC.

This clonotype was found a few times. The chain uses TRBV30 and TRBJ2-6; D possibly corresponds to TRBD1 (6 bases). This CDR3 has 14 amino acids. The V end was cut by 7 bases, the J end by 1 base, with 11 bases between. Germline V CDR1 and CDR2: GTSNPN, SVGIG (reference sequence). CDR3 residues: CASIRGSGANVLTF. CDR3 coding DNA: TGTGCCTCGATCAGGGGATCTGGGGCCAACGTCCTGACTTTC.

This clonotype was counted between two and nine times. This rearrangement joins TRBV30 to TRBJ2-7, with D unclear. This CDR3 comprises 12 residues. V lost 0 bases and J 3 bases, leaving 6 bases between the germline ends. Per germline, CDR1 GTSNPN and CDR2 SVGIG (reference sequence). The CDR3 reads CAWSVTGYEQYF. The CDR3 DNA reads as TGTGCCTGGAGTGTAACCGGCTACGAGCAGTACTTC.

This chain links TRBV18 with TRBJ2-7; D may be TRBD1 (6 bases). The CDR3 is 16 residues long. Deletions cut 4 bases from V and 1 base from J, with 17 bases between. CDR1 is KGHSH, CDR2 LQKENI, per germline. CDR3 bases: TGTGCCAGCTCACTGATACAGGGCGTTGGTTCCTACGAGCAGTACTTC. It is translated as CASSLIQGVGSYEQYF.

This clonotype came up many times. J is TRBJ2-1 and V is TRBV20-1, with TRBD2 matching 8 bases. This CDR3 spans 16 amino acids. Per the germline V gene, CDR1 is DFQATT and CDR2 is SNEGSKA (reference sequence). The trim removed 0 bases at V and 4 bases at J, leaving 8 bases unmatched. CDR3 residues: CSARDAGGAAYNEQFF. The DNA for the CDR3 is TGCAGTGCTAGAGATGCCGGGGGGGCCGCGTACAATGAGCAGTTCTTC.

In its sample, this clonotype was seen many times. The chain uses TRBV19 and TRBJ2-1; D might be TRBD1 (5 bases). This CDR3 has 15 amino acids. The germline CDR1 and CDR2 sequences are LNHDA and SQIVND (reference sequence). Trimming removed 7 bases from V and 9 bases from J, with 22 bases in between. CDR3 nucleotide sequence: TGTGCCAGTATGGGTCCAGGGCGGAAGACAAGTGAGCAGTTCTTC. Translated, it gives CASMGPGRKTSEQFF.

This clonotype was found many times. The chain carries TRBV20-1 and TRBJ2-1; possibly TRBD2 for D (6 bases). Germline CDR1 DFQATT, CDR2 SNEGSKA (reference sequence). The length of the CDR3 is 16 residues. Trimming stripped 2 bases from V and 3 bases from J, with 17 bases between. CDR3 DNA sequence: TGCAGTGCTAGACGGTCTGCGGGAACGATCTACAATGAGCAGTTCTTC. Translation: CSARRSAGTIYNEQFF.

The J gene is TRBJ1-1, the V gene TRBV28; 9 bases map to TRBD1. The CDR3 covers 15 residues. With 6 bases clipped from V and 5 bases from J, the junction kept 10 bases outside the gene matches. CDR1 and CDR2 from the germline V gene are MDHEN and SYDVKM. CDR3 sequence (DNA): TGTGCCAGCAGCCAACCCCGGGACAGGGTTACTGAAGCTTTCTTT. Translation: CASSQPRDRVTEAFF.

In this sample, this clonotype turned up many times. The chain recombines TRBV5-1 with TRBJ1-6, with D unresolved. Germline CDR1 is SGHRS and CDR2 is YFSETQ. V lost 0 bases to trimming and J lost 5 bases, with 9 bases between them. The CDR3 consists of 15 residues. The CDR3 is CASSLERANNSPLHF. CDR3 DNA: TGCGCCAGCAGCTTGGAGAGGGCAAATAATTCACCCCTCCACTTT.